Described below is a single T cell receptor beta chain sequence and its context. Which antigen it targets is not known. No much larger clone is present one base from it, and per-base qualities are unavailable. TCRbeta CDR3 regions were amplified from genomic DNA using the immunoSEQ Assay, a bias-controlled multiplex PCR. Per the authors' processing: The number of nucleated cells in each sample was estimated by amplification of reference gene primers within the assay. Sequence reads were collapsed and filtered to measure the absolute abundance of every unique TCRbeta CDR3 rearrangement. For each sample, productive Simpson clonality was calculated by taking the square root of Simpson's diversity index across productive rearrangements. TCRdb retrieved this table from immuneACCESS and kept in-frame rearrangements only. Not all clones are present; in checked studies, unresolved V genes account for under half, and no reason is known for the remainder. That table supplies the V and J calls and clone size; D and trimming were determined from the DNA. This sample gives more than 15,000 clones in total; about 86% of them show up just once. The ten largest clonotypes hold roughly 10% of the sample.

Whole blood was collected in K2EDTA tubes by collaborating institutions according to the institutions' own protocols. Collaborator samples were shipped for TCRbeta analysis as frozen whole blood, isolated PBMCs, or DNA extracted from either sample type. The data belong to a study of blood T cell repertoires in COVID-19 (TCRdb year 2020). Study-wide context: The collaborator samples originated in the United States, Italy and Spain and spanned the acute and convalescent phases of COVID-19. The prospective study material was composed of cDNA or gDNA derived from T cells, B-cell-depleted T cells, or PBMCs. A de-identified subject ID, COVID-19 status, age in years and sex were almost always included in the sample metadata. Where available, HLA class I and class II types were taken from metadata supplied by the sample provider and were not determined by assay-based typing. The dataset comprised deeply sampled blood TCRbeta repertoires from subjects exposed to, actively infected with, or recovered from COVID-19. The repertoires were released in a freely available public database intended as a resource for research on the immune response to SARS-CoV-2. The samples were drawn from the first 160 participants of the ongoing ImmuneRACE study and from over 950 subjects provided by 6 global collaborators.

What the authors observed across the whole study: The quantity of clinical and demographic metadata differed by source and by participant and was supplied without curation.

This receptor was obtained from a human donor in a cohort sampled during active COVID-19. Sequencing was done on a sample of peripheral blood.

The encoded CDR3 is CASSSKGGRRAKNIQYF. Here is the DNA: TGTGCCAGCAGTTCAAAGGGAGGGCGAAGGGCCAAAAACATTCAGTACTTC. The V gene is TRBV7-8 and the J gene is TRBJ2-4; TRBD2 agrees with 7 junctional bases. The V end gives up 6 bases and the J end 1 base, leaving 12 bases in the junction not matched to a gene. Reading the germline V gene gives CDR1 SGHVS and CDR2 FQNEAQ. From cysteine to phenylalanine, the CDR3 is 17 amino acids long. Kept here is only the CDR3 DNA, which spans 51 bases and is read in frame from base 1.